This entry concerns a single T cell receptor beta chain. Study processing details: Scientists estimated how many nucleated cells there were by amplifying reference gene primers. Here immunoSEQ multiplex PCR was the method, and the copy in TCRdb shows in-frame clones only, minus some. V, J and clone size derive from that table, while D and trimming were established from the DNA sequence. The repertoire holds around 180,000 clones, with 79% as singletons. The data originate from a study of blood T cell repertoires in COVID-19. The V and J ends lost 0 bases and 16 bases, in that order; junction bases with no gene match: 12. The CDR3 sequence is 17 residues long. Germline V gives CDR1 MGHRA, CDR2 YSYEKL.

This chain uses TRBV4-1 with TRBJ2-1; the match to TRBD2 covers 16 bases. The origin of this receptor is a man in his sixties with active or convalescent COVID-19. The sequenced sample was peripheral blood. CDR3 nucleotide sequence: TGCGCCAGCAGCCAAGATCGTGGGACTAGCGGGAGGGCCGGTCTTTTCTTC. It is translated as CASSQDRGTSGRAGLFF.